The rows below give T cell receptor beta chains drawn from one sample of a study of T cell responses to AZD1222 COVID-19 vaccine. Clones were read by immunoSEQ multiplex PCR, and TCRdb kept only the in-frame ones, dropping some. In the table there are about 67,000 clones, approximately 80% of which are singletons. Material: peripheral blood, obtained on day 0 of AZD1222 vaccination. The receptors stem from an adult in good health. The conserved cysteine and the conserved F or W are not part of the CDR3 here.

J gene,V gene,CDR3 length,CDR3 protein
TRBJ2-7,TRBV5-1,14,ASSLVLAGGQYEQY
TRBJ2-7,TRBV19,9,ASSNRYEQY
TRBJ1-2,TRBV19,11,ASVRTDNYGYT
TRBJ2-3,TRBV7-3,11,ASSPSRTDTQY
TRBJ2-7,TRBV11-2,14,ASSLEVRGGNYEQY
TRBJ1-4,TRBV2,14,ASILDRGSTNEKLF
TRBJ1-1,TRBV6-5,8,ASRNTEAF
TRBJ1-5,TRBV19,13,ASSTREGGNQPQH
TRBJ1-1,TRBV19,12,ASNPRTGNTEAF
TRBJ1-3,TRBV28,13,ASSPDRGPGNTIY
TRBJ2-1,TRBV11-2,17,ASSLDSVGGYASYNEQF
TRBJ2-2,TRBV24-1,14,ATSDPARRNTGELF
TRBJ2-5,TRBV19,14,ASSIPGSVVQETQY
TRBJ2-7,TRBV27,12,ASSWTSGSYEQY
TRBJ2-7,TRBV11-2,13,ASRPTGTANYEQY
TRBJ1-2,TRBV30,10,AWSVRSIGYT
TRBJ2-3,TRBV7-9,11,ASSRDSTDTQY
TRBJ1-1,TRBV18,12,ASSPQGQHTEAF